The table lists the clone carrying this T cell receptor (beta chain) with a few counts. Its specificity is unknown. The data belong to a study of graft-versus-host responses after intestinal transplantation. Study overall: Anti-thymocyte globulin induction was given to all recipients, followed by tacrolimus and steroids for 2 to 4 years. Study conclusions and caveats: Detected in recipient marrow were GvH clones, some of which were first observed in ileum or blood.

Germline V CDR1 and CDR2: MNHEY, SMNVEV (reference sequence). The ends were cut back, 5 bases at V and 4 bases at J, with 8 bases in the middle. CDR3 length equals 13 residues. The repertoire was sequenced with immunoSEQ multiplex PCR; TCRdb's copy has only in-frame clones and lacks some. This table holds approximately 8,900 clones, approximately 74% found once. The authors processed graft tissue to release intraepithelial and lamina propria lymphocytes. The sequenced sample was ileum tissue, obtained around 440 days after transplant. The V call is TRBV27, the J call TRBJ1-4; D perhaps matches TRBD1 (6 bases). The TCR sequence derives from a human patient who received an intestinal transplant, so some T cells may come from the graft donor. In DNA form, the CDR3 reads TGTGCCAGCAGTGGACAGAATAATGAAAAACTGTTTTTT. It translates to CASSGQNNEKLFF.